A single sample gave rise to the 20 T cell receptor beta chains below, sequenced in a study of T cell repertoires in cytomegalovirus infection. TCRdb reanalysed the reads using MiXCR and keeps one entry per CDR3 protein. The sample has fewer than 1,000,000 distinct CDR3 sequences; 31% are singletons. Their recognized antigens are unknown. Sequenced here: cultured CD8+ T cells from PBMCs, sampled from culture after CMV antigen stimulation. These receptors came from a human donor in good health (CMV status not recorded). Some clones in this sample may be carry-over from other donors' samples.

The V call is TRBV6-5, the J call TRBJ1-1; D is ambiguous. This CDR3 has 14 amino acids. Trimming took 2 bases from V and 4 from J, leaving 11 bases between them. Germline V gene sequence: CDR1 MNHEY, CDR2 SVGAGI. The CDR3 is CASSYIPDGTEAFF. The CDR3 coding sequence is TGTGCCAGCAGTTACATACCAGATGGCACTGAAGCTTTCTTT.

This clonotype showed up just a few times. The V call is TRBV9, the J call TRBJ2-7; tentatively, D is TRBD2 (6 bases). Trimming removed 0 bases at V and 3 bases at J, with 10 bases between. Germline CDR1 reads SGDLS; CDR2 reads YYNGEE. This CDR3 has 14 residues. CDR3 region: CASSVDGTGYEQYF. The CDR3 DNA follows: TGTGCCAGCAGCGTAGACGGGACTGGCTACGAGCAGTACTTC.

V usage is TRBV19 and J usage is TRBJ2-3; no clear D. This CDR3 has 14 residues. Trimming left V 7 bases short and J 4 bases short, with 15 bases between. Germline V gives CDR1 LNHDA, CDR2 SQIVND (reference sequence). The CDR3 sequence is CASKLPGSADTQYF. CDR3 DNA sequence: TGTGCCAGTAAGCTCCCAGGTTCCGCAGATACGCAGTATTTT.

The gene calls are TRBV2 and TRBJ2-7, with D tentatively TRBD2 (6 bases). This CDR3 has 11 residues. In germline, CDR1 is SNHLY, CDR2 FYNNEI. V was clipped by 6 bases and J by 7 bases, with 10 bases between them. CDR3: CASSARGEQYF. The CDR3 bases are TGTGCCAGCAGCGCGCGGGGAGAGCAGTACTTC.

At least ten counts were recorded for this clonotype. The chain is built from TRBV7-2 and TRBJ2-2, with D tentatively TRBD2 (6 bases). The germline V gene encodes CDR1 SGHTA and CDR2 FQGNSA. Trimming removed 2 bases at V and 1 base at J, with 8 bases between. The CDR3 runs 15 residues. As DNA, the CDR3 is TGTGCCAGCAGCTTATGGGAGGAGAACACCGGGGAGCTGTTTTTT. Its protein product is CASSLWEENTGELFF.

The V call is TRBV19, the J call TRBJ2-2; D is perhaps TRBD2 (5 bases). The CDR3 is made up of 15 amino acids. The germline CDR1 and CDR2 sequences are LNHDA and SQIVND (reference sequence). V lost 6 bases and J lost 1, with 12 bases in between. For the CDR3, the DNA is TGTGCCAGTAGCTGGAGCCGGGGGAACACCGGGGAGCTGTTTTTT. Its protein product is CASSWSRGNTGELFF.

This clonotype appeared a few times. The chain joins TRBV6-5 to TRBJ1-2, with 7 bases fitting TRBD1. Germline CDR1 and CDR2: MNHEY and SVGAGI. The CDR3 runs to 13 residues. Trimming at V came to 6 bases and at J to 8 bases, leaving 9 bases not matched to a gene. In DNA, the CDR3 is TGTGCCAGCAGCCAAACACCGGGACAGGGCTACACCTTC. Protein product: CASSQTPGQGYTF.

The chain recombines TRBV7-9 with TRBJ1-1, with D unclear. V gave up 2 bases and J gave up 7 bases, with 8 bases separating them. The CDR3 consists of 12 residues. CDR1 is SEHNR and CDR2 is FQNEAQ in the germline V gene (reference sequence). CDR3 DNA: TGTGCCAGCAGCTTAAGGTCTGTTGAAGCTTTCTTT. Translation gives CASSLRSVEAFF.

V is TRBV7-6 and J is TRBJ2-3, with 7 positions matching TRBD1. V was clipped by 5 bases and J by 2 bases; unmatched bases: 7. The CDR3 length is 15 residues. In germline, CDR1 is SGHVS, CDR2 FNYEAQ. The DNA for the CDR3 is TGTGCCAGCAGCGGCAGACAGGGACACACAGATACGCAGTATTTT. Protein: CASSGRQGHTDTQYF. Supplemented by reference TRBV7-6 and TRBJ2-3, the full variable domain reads GAGVSQSPRYKVTKRGQDVALRCDPISGHVSLYWYRQALGQGPEFLTYFNYEAQQDKSGLPNDRFSAERPEGSISTLTIQRTEQRDSAMYRCASSGRQGHTDTQYFGPGTRLTVL.

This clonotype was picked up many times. CDR3 sequence (DNA): TGTGCCAGCAGCGCGGGCGGCTCCTACAATGAGCAGTTCTTC. Translating gives CASSAGGSYNEQFF. The chain couples TRBV7-6 to TRBJ2-1; D perhaps matches TRBD2 (5 bases). Germline lookup yields CDR1 SGHVS and CDR2 FNYEAQ. The CDR3 length is 14 residues. V was cut by 5 bases and J by 0 bases, with 8 bases left in between. Drawing the rest from reference TRBV7-6 and TRBJ2-1, the complete variable domain is GAGVSQSPRYKVTKRGQDVALRCDPISGHVSLYWYRQALGQGPEFLTYFNYEAQQDKSGLPNDRFSAERPEGSISTLTIQRTEQRDSAMYRCASSAGGSYNEQFFGPGTRLTVL.

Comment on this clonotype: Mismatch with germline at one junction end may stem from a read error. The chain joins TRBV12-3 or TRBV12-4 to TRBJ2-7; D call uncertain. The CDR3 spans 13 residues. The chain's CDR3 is CASSLTPRNPGNF. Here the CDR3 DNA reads TGTGCCAGCAGTTTAACGCCCCGCAACCCCGGCAACTTC.

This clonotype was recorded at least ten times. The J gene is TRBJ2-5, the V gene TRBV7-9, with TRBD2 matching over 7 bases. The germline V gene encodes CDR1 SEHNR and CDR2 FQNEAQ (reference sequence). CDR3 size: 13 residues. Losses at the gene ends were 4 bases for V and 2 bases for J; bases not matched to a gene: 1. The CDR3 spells CASSSGGQETQYF. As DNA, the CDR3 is TGTGCCAGCAGCTCGGGGGGACAAGAGACCCAGTACTTC.

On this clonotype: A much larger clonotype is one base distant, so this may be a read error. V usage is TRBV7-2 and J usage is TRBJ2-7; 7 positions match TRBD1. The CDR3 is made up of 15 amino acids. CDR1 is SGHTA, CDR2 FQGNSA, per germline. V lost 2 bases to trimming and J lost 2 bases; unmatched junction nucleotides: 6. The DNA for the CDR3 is TGTGCCAGCAGCTTACTGCGGACAGGTGCCTACGAGCAGTACTTC. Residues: CASSLLRTGAYEQYF.

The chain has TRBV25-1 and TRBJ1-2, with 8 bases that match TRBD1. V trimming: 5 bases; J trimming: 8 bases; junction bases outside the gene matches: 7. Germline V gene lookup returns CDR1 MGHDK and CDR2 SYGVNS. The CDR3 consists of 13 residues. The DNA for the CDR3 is TGTGCCAGCAGTCCAGGGGGCGTGGAGGGCTACACCTTC. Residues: CASSPGGVEGYTF.

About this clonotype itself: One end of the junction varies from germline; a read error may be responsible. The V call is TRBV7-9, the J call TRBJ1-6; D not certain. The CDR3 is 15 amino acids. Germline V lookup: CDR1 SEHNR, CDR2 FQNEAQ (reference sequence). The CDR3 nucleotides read TGTGCCAGCAGCTTAGACGGCTCCTATAATTCACCCCTCTACTTT. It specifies CASSLDGSYNSPLYF.

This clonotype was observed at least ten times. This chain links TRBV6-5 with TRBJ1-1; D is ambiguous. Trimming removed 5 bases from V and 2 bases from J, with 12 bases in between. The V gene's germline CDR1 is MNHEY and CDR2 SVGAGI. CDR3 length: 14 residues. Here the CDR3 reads CASSPAGINTEAFF. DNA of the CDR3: TGTGCCAGCAGTCCCGCTGGGATTAACACTGAAGCTTTCTTT.

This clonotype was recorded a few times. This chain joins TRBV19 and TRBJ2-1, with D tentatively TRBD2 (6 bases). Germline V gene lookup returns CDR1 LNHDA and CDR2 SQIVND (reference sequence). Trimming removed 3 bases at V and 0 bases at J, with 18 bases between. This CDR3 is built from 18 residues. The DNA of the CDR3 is TGTGCCAGTAGTATTAGCGGTTCGCTGGGAAGCTCCTACAATGAGCAGTTCTTC. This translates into CASSISGSLGSSYNEQFF.

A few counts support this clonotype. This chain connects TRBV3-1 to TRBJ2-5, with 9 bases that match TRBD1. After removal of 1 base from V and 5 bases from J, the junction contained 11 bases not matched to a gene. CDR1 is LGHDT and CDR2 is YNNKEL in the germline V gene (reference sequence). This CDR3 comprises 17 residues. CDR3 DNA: TGTGCCAGCAGCCAAGGAAAAGGGACAGGGAGGGGGGAGACCCAGTACTTC. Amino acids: CASSQGKGTGRGETQYF.

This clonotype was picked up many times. The CDR3 coding sequence is TGTGCCAGCCGCGGGGGGGCAGAGGAGCAGTTCTTC. Its protein product is CASRGGAEEQFF. The chain combines TRBV12-3 or TRBV12-4 with TRBJ2-1; 9 bases align to TRBD2. The V and J ends lost 8 bases and 10 bases, in that order; junction bases with no gene match: 6. The CDR3 sequence is 12 residues long.

CDR3 sequence (DNA): TGTGCCAGCAGTGAATCGGGGACAACCTATGGCTACACCTTC. It is translated as CASSESGTTYGYTF. The chain combines TRBV6-2 or TRBV6-3 with TRBJ1-2; TRBD1 is a possible D gene (6 bases). Germline-derived CDR1 and CDR2 are MNHEY and SVGEGT. V lost 5 bases and J 4 bases, leaving 14 bases between the germline ends. CDR3 length: 14 residues.